This T cell receptor beta chain was identified during a study of cytomegalovirus exposure and HLA in healthy donors. Regarding the study as a whole: Per a later analysis, about 17,000 TCR beta sequences showed association with HLA alleles at 0.05 false discovery rate. A cluster of highly shared sequence variants was likely a sequencing artifact.

Trimming took 4 bases from V and 11 from J, leaving 20 bases between them. CDR3 length: 14 residues. CDR1 and CDR2 (germline): MNHEY, SVGAGI. Nominal health characterized the donors when sampled, though unrecorded immune exposures were likely. Amplification used 60 Vbeta primers and 13 Jbeta primers. Generated by immunoSEQ multiplex PCR, the TCRdb table keeps only in-frame clones and is missing some. This sample carries roughly 88,000 clones, roughly 63% of them seen once, and the ten largest clones take 2.7%. With respect to this clone: Its target is unknown.

The chain couples TRBV6-5 to TRBJ1-1; tentative D call: TRBD1 (5 bases). What was sequenced was PBMCs. The TCR was taken from a man in his fifties in good health and CMV-seronegative. The CDR3 sequence is CASSSTVSGNFAFF. CDR3 sequence (DNA): TGTGCCAGCAGTTCCACCGTTTCAGGGAATTTTGCTTTCTTT.